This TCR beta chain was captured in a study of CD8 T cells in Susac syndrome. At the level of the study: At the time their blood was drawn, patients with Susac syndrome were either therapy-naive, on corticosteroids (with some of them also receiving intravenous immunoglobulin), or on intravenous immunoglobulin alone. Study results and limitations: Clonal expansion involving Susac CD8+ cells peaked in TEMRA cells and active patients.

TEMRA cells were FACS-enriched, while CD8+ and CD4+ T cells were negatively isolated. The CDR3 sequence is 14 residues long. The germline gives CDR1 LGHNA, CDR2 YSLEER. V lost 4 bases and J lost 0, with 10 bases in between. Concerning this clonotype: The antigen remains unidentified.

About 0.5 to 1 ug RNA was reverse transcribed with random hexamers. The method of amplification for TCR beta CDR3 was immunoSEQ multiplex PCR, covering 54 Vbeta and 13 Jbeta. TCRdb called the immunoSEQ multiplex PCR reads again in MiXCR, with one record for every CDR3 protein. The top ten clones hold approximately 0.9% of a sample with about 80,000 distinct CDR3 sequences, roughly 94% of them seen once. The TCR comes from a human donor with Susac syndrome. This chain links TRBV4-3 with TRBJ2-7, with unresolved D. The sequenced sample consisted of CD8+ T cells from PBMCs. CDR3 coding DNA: TGCGCCAGCAGCCTCCAGGTGAACTCCTACGAGCAGTACTTC. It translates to CASSLQVNSYEQYF.